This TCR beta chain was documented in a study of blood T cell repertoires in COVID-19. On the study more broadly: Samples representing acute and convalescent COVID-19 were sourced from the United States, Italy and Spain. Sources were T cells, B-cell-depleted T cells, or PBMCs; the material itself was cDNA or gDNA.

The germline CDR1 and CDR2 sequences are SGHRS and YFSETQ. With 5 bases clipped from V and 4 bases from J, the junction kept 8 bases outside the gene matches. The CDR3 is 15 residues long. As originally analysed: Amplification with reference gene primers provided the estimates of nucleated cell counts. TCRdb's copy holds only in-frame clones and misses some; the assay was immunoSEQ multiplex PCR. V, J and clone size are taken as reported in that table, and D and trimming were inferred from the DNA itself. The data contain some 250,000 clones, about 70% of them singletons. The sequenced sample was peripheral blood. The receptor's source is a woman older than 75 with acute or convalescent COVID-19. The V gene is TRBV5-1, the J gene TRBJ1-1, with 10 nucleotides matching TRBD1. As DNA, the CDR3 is TGCGCCAGCAGTTCTAGGGACAGGGGTTCCACTGAAGCTTTCTTT. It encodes CASSSRDRGSTEAFF.